Listed below are T cell receptor beta chains from one sample, sequenced in a study of technical replicates of blood from a handful of donors. Some clones are missing from TCRdb's copy, which holds only in-frame ones; the method was immunoSEQ multiplex PCR. The table shows about 81,000 clones, with 75% to 85% occurring only once. Sequencing input: PBMCs. The receptors derive from a human donor in good health. Some clones in this sample may be carry-over from other donors' samples. CDR3s include the opening cysteine and the closing phenylalanine or tryptophan. D genes are given only for firm matches. Size is omitted from some rows. Given values are once, few, many or a class for expanded clones.

V gene: TRBV30
J gene: TRBJ1-2
CDR3 length: 13
D gene: -
clone size: -
CDR3 DNA: TGTGCCTGGAGGGCTCCTGTAGCCTATGGCTACACCTTC
CDR3 protein: CAWRAPVAYGYTF

V gene: TRBV13
J gene: TRBJ2-7
CDR3 length: 14
D gene: TRBD2
clone size: -
CDR3 DNA: TGTGCCAGCAGCTTAACCGGGAGGGCCTACGAGCAGTACTTC
CDR3 protein: CASSLTGRAYEQYF

V gene: TRBV29-1
J gene: TRBJ2-1
CDR3 length: 13
D gene: TRBD2
clone size: -
CDR3 DNA: TGCAGCGTTGATACTAGCGGCTACAATGAGCAGTTCTTC
CDR3 protein: CSVDTSGYNEQFF

V gene: TRBV4-2
J gene: TRBJ2-7
CDR3 length: 16
D gene: TRBD2
clone size: few
CDR3 DNA: TGTGCCAGCAGTTCCGCCGGGACTAGCGGAGACTACGAGCAGTACTTC
CDR3 protein: CASSSAGTSGDYEQYF

V gene: TRBV9
J gene: TRBJ1-6
CDR3 length: 17
D gene: -
clone size: few
CDR3 DNA: TGTGCCAGCAGCGTAGATTGGCTCGTCGGGTATAATTCACCCCTCCACTTT
CDR3 protein: CASSVDWLVGYNSPLHF

V gene: TRBV7-2
J gene: TRBJ1-2
CDR3 length: 15
D gene: TRBD1
clone size: -
CDR3 DNA: TGTGCCAGCAGCTTAGGGGACAGGGTGTACTATGGCTACACCTTC
CDR3 protein: CASSLGDRVYYGYTF

V gene: TRBV10-3
J gene: TRBJ1-1
CDR3 length: 15
D gene: -
clone size: -
CDR3 DNA: TGTGCCATGCGGGGATTTGGGGCACTCTGCACTGAAGCTTTCTTT
CDR3 protein: CAMRGFGALCTEAFF

V gene: TRBV18
J gene: TRBJ1-1
CDR3 length: 17
D gene: -
clone size: -
CDR3 DNA: TGTGCCAGCTCATCGACCGCAGGAAAATACTTGAACACTGAAGCTTTCTTT
CDR3 protein: CASSSTAGKYLNTEAFF

V gene: TRBV5-1
J gene: TRBJ2-7
CDR3 length: 16
D gene: TRBD1
clone size: once
CDR3 DNA: TGCGCCAGCAGCGTATGGGACAGGCAAAGACCTTACGAGCAGTACTTC
CDR3 protein: CASSVWDRQRPYEQYF

V gene: TRBV23-1
J gene: TRBJ1-2
CDR3 length: 20
D gene: -
clone size: -
CDR3 DNA: TGCGCCAGCAGTCATTTTAGGCAGGGCCCATCGTCTGTTGGCAACTATGGCTACACCTTC
CDR3 protein: CASSHFRQGPSSVGNYGYTF

V gene: TRBV7-2
J gene: TRBJ2-1
CDR3 length: 17
D gene: -
clone size: -
CDR3 DNA: TGTGCCAGCAGCTTTTGGGGAGGTGGTTACTTTCGGGGTGAGCAGTTCTTC
CDR3 protein: CASSFWGGGYFRGEQFF

V gene: TRBV2
J gene: TRBJ2-1
CDR3 length: 17
D gene: TRBD2
clone size: once
CDR3 DNA: TGTGCCAGCACCCGACTTGGGGGACTAGCGGGAGTCAATGAGCAGTTCTTC
CDR3 protein: CASTRLGGLAGVNEQFF

V gene: TRBV5-1
J gene: TRBJ2-5
CDR3 length: 16
D gene: -
clone size: -
CDR3 DNA: TGCGCCCGACACTTGGGGCCCGGACCACTCCAAGAGACCCAGTACTTC
CDR3 protein: CARHLGPGPLQETQYF

V gene: TRBV7-2
J gene: TRBJ2-1
CDR3 length: 15
D gene: TRBD1
clone size: -
CDR3 DNA: TGTGCCAGCAGCAGGGACAGCCATACCTACAATGAGCAGTTCTTC
CDR3 protein: CASSRDSHTYNEQFF

V gene: TRBV7-9
J gene: TRBJ1-1
CDR3 length: 17
D gene: -
clone size: -
CDR3 DNA: TGTGCCAGCAGCTTCCCGAGGGGACTGAAAATGAACACTGAAGCTTTCTTT
CDR3 protein: CASSFPRGLKMNTEAFF

V gene: TRBV6-1
J gene: TRBJ2-1
CDR3 length: 18
D gene: TRBD2
clone size: -
CDR3 DNA: TGTGCCAGCAGTGGAGGGACACTAGCGGGATATTATGGTGATGAGCAGTTCTTC
CDR3 protein: CASSGGTLAGYYGDEQFF

V gene: TRBV15
J gene: TRBJ2-1
CDR3 length: 15
D gene: TRBD1
clone size: -
CDR3 DNA: TGTGCCACCAGCGTTGACAGGGGGCAGTACAATGAGCAGTTCTTC
CDR3 protein: CATSVDRGQYNEQFF

V gene: TRBV5-1
J gene: TRBJ2-5
CDR3 length: 15
D gene: TRBD2
clone size: -
CDR3 DNA: TGCGCCAGCAGCTTGGTCACTGGCGGGGGAGAGACCCAGTACTTC
CDR3 protein: CASSLVTGGGETQYF

V gene: TRBV19
J gene: TRBJ1-5
CDR3 length: 16
D gene: TRBD1
clone size: -
CDR3 DNA: TGTGCCAGTAGTACGGGACAGGCGAGTAGCAATCAGCCCCAGCATTTT
CDR3 protein: CASSTGQASSNQPQHF

V gene: TRBV6-4
J gene: TRBJ1-1
CDR3 length: 18
D gene: -
clone size: -
CDR3 DNA: TGTGCCAGCAGTTCCGCGACTCAGCAAGCGAGCCTGAACACTGAAGCTTTCTTT
CDR3 protein: CASSSATQQASLNTEAFF

V gene: TRBV15
J gene: TRBJ2-7
CDR3 length: 16
D gene: TRBD1
clone size: -
CDR3 DNA: TGTGCCACCAGCAGCACTTCCCAGGACAGGGGCTACGAGCAGTACTTC
CDR3 protein: CATSSTSQDRGYEQYF

V gene: TRBV4-3
J gene: TRBJ2-7
CDR3 length: 15
D gene: TRBD1
clone size: -
CDR3 DNA: TGCGCCAGCAGCCAAGACCGGGACAGCTCCTACGAGCAGTACTTC
CDR3 protein: CASSQDRDSSYEQYF

V gene: TRBV19
J gene: TRBJ1-1
CDR3 length: 11
D gene: -
clone size: few
CDR3 DNA: TGTGCCAGTAGTAGTTTTAGTAAGGCTTTCTTT
CDR3 protein: CASSSFSKAFF

V gene: TRBV30
J gene: TRBJ2-3
CDR3 length: 13
D gene: -
clone size: -
CDR3 DNA: TGTGCCTGGAGTTCCTCCCGACTAGTTTCGCAGTATTTT
CDR3 protein: CAWSSSRLVSQYF

V gene: TRBV4-3
J gene: TRBJ1-2
CDR3 length: 14
D gene: -
clone size: -
CDR3 DNA: TGCGCCAGCAGCCAAGGGCAGGGTGTCTATGGCTACACCTTC
CDR3 protein: CASSQGQGVYGYTF

V gene: TRBV18
J gene: TRBJ2-1
CDR3 length: 15
D gene: TRBD2
clone size: few
CDR3 DNA: TGTGCCAGCTCACCCCTTCCTAGCGGGAACAATGAGCAGTTCTTC
CDR3 protein: CASSPLPSGNNEQFF

V gene: TRBV5-1
J gene: TRBJ2-3
CDR3 length: 15
D gene: TRBD2
clone size: -
CDR3 DNA: TGCGCCAGCAGCTTGCTGGTTACTAGCGGGGATACGCAGTATTTT
CDR3 protein: CASSLLVTSGDTQYF

V gene: TRBV10-3
J gene: TRBJ2-1
CDR3 length: 13
D gene: -
clone size: -
CDR3 DNA: TGTGCCATCACGAGGACGCGGGACAATGAGCAGTTCTTC
CDR3 protein: CAITRTRDNEQFF

V gene: TRBV7-8
J gene: TRBJ1-2
CDR3 length: 14
D gene: -
clone size: -
CDR3 DNA: TGTGCCAGCAGCTTAGGGGACTATAACTATGGCTACACCTTC
CDR3 protein: CASSLGDYNYGYTF

V gene: TRBV9
J gene: TRBJ1-2
CDR3 length: 16
D gene: TRBD1
clone size: -
CDR3 DNA: TGTGCCAGCAGCGGACTACCACGGCAGGGGGCGGGTGGCTACACCTTC
CDR3 protein: CASSGLPRQGAGGYTF

V gene: TRBV6-1
J gene: TRBJ1-1
CDR3 length: 15
D gene: -
clone size: -
CDR3 DNA: TGTGCCAGCAGGATGGATAGCCTCATGAACACTGAAGCTTTCTTT
CDR3 protein: CASRMDSLMNTEAFF

V gene: TRBV6-5
J gene: TRBJ1-1
CDR3 length: 13
D gene: TRBD1
clone size: -
CDR3 DNA: TGTGCCAGCAGTTACCGAACAGGGGGAGAAGCTTTCTTT
CDR3 protein: CASSYRTGGEAFF

V gene: TRBV6-5
J gene: TRBJ2-1
CDR3 length: 13
D gene: -
clone size: -
CDR3 DNA: TGTGCCAGCAGTTCTTTAGTGTCTAATGAGCAGTTCTTC
CDR3 protein: CASSSLVSNEQFF